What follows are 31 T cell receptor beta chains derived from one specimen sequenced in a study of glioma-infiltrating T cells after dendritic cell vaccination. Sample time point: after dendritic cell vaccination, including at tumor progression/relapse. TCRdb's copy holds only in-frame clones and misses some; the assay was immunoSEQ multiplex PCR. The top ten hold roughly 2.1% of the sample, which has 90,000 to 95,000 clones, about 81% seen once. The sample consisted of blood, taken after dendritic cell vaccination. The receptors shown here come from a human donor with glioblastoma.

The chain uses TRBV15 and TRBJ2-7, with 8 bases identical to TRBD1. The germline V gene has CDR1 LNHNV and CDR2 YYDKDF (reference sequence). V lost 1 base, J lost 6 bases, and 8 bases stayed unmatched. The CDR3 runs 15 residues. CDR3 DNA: TGTGCCACCAGCAGAGGTGGACAGGGTAAATCCGAGCAGTACTTC. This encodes CATSRGGQGKSEQYF.

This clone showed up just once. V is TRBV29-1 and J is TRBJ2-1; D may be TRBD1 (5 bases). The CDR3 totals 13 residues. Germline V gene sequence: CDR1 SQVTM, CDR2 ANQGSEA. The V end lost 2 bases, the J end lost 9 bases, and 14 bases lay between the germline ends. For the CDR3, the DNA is TGCAGCGTTGAACTAAGGGGTCGCGGTGAGCAGTTCTTC. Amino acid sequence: CSVELRGRGEQFF.

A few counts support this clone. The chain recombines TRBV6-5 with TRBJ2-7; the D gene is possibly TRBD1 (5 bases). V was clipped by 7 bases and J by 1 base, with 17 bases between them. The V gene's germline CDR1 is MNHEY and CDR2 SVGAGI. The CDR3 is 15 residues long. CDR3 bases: TGTGCCAGCACAAGACACCGGACATCGTCCTACGAGCAGTACTTC. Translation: CASTRHRTSSYEQYF.

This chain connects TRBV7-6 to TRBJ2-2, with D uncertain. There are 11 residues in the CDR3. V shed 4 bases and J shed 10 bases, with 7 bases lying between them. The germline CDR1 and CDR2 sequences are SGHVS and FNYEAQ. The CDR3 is CASSSTEELFF. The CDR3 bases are TGTGCCAGCAGCTCAACTGAGGAGCTGTTTTTT. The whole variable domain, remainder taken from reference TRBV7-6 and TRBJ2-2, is GAGVSQSPRYKVTKRGQDVALRCDPISGHVSLYWYRQALGQGPEFLTYFNYEAQQDKSGLPNDRFSAERPEGSISTLTIQRTEQRDSAMYRCASSSTEELFFGEGSRLTVL.

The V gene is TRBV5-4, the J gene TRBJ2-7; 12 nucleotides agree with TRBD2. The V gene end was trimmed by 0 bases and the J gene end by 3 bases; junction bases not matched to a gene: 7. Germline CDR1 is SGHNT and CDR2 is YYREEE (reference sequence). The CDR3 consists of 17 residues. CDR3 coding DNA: TGTGCCAGCAGCTTGGCCGGACTAGCGGGGTTAAGCTACGAGCAGTACTTC. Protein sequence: CASSLAGLAGLSYEQYF. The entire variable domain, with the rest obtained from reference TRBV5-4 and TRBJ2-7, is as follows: ETGVTQSPTHLIKTRGQQVTLRCSSQSGHNTVSWYQQALGQGPQFIFQYYREEENGRGNFPPRFSGLQFPNYSSELNVNALELDDSALYLCASSLAGLAGLSYEQYFGPGTRLTVT.

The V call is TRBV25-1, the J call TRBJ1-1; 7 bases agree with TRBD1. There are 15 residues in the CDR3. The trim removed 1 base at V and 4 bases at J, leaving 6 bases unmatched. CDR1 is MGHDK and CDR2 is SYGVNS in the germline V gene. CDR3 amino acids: CASSESKGAGTEAFF. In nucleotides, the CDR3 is TGTGCCAGCAGTGAATCGAAGGGGGCGGGCACTGAAGCTTTCTTT.

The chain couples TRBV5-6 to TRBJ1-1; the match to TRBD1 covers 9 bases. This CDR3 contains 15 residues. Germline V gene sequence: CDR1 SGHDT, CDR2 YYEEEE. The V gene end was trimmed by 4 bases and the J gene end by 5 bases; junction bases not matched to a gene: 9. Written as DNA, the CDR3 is TGTGCCAGCAGCCCCGGACAGGGGCGTAAGACTGAAGCTTTCTTT. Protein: CASSPGQGRKTEAFF.

This chain's CDR3 is CASSSGGNSGQPQHF. The CDR3 nucleotides are TGTGCCAGCAGTTCAGGGGGCAACAGCGGTCAGCCCCAGCATTTT. The chain carries TRBV6-5 and TRBJ1-5, with 8 bases fitting TRBD1. Germline CDR1 and CDR2: MNHEY and SVGAGI. The CDR3 is 15 amino acids. V lost 4 bases, J lost 6 bases, and 8 bases stayed unmatched.

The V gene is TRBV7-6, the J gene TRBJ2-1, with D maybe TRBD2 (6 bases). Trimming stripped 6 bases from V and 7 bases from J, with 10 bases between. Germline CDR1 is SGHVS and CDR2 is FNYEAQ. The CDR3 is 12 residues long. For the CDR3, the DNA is TGTGCCAGCAGTCCTGGAGGGAATGAGCAGTTCTTC. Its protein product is CASSPGGNEQFF.

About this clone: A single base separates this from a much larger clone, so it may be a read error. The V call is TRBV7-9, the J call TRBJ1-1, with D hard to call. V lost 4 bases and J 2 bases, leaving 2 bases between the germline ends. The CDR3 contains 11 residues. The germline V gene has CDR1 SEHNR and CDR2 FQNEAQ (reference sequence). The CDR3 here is CASSSNTEAFF. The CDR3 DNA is TGTGCCAGCAGCTCAAACACTGAAGCTTTCTTT.

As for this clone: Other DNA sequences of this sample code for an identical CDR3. The CDR3 region has the DNA TGTGCCAGTAGTACGAACCGGGACAGAGGACGGGGCGAGCAGTACTTC. The encoded protein is CASSTNRDRGRGEQYF. V gene TRBV19 combines with J gene TRBJ2-7; 7 nucleotides agree with TRBD1. Germline CDR1 LNHDA, CDR2 SQIVND (reference sequence). CDR3 length: 16 amino acids. V was pared by 4 bases and J by 6 bases, with 15 bases of the junction left unmatched.

CDR3 nucleotide sequence: TGCGCCAGCAGTACGGGACAGGGGCCCATTCAGTACTTC. Translating it yields CASSTGQGPIQYF. This chain uses TRBV5-1 with TRBJ2-4; TRBD1 agrees at 10 bases. The CDR3 contains 13 residues. Trimming removed 5 bases from V and 9 bases from J; junction bases left unmatched: 5. Germline V gene sequence: CDR1 SGHRS, CDR2 YFSETQ.

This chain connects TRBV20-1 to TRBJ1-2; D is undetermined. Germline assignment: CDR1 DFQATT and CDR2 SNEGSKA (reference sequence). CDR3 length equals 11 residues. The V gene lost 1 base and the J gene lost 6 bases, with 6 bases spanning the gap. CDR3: CSARGEDGYTF. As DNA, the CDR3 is TGCAGTGCTAGAGGGGAGGATGGCTACACCTTC.

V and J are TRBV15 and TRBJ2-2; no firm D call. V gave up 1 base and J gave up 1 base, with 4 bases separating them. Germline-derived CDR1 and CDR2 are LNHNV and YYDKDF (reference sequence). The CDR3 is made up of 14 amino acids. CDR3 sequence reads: CATSRGQNTGELFF. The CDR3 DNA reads TGTGCCACCAGCAGAGGTCAGAACACCGGGGAGCTGTTTTTT.

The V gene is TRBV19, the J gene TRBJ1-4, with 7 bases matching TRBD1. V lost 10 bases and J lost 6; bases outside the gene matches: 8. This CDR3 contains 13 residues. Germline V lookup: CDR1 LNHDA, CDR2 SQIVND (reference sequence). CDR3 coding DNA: TGTGCCAAAAAGACAGGGAAGCATGAAAAACTGTTTTTT. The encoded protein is CAKKTGKHEKLFF.

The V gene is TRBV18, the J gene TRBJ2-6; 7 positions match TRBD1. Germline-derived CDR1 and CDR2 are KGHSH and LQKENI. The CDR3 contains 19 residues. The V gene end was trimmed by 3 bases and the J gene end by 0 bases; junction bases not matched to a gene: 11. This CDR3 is CASSPLGQRAFSGANVLTF. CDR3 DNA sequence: TGTGCCAGCTCACCCCTGGGACAGAGGGCATTCTCTGGGGCCAACGTCCTGACTTTC. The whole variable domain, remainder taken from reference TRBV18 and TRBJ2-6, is NAGVMQNPRHLVRRRGQEARLRCSPMKGHSHVYWYRQLPEEGLKFMVYLQKENIIDESGMPKERFSAEFPKEGPSILRIQQVVRGDSAAYFCASSPLGQRAFSGANVLTFGAGSRLTVL.

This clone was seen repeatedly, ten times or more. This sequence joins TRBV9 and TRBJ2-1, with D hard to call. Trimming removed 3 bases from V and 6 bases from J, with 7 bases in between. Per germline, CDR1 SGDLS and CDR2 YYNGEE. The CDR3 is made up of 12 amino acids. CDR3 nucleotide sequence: TGTGCCAGCAGCGGAAACTTCAATGAGCAGTTCTTC. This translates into CASSGNFNEQFF.

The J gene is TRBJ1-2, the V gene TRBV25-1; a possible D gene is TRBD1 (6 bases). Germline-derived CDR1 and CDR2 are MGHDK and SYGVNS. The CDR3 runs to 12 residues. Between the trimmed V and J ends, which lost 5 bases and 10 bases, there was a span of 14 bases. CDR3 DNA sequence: TGTGCCAGCAGTCCAATAGGACAGATCTACACCTTC. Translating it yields CASSPIGQIYTF.

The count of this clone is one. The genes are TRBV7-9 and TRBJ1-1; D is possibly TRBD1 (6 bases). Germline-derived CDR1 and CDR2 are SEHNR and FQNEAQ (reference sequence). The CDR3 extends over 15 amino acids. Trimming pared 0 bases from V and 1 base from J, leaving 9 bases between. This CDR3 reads CASSLAGGENTEAFF. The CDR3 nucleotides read TGTGCCAGCAGCTTAGCAGGGGGTGAGAACACTGAAGCTTTCTTT.

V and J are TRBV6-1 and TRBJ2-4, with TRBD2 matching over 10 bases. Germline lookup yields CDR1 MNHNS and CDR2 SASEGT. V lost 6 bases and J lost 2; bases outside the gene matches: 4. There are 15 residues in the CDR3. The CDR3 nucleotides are TGTGCCAGCAGACCAGCGGGAGGGCCCAAAAACATTCAGTACTTC. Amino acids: CASRPAGGPKNIQYF.

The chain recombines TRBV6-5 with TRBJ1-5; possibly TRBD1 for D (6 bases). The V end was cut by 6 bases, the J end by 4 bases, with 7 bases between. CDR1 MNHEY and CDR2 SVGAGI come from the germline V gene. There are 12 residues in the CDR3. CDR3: CASRQGNQPQHF. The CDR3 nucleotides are TGTGCCAGCAGGCAGGGGAATCAGCCCCAGCATTTT.

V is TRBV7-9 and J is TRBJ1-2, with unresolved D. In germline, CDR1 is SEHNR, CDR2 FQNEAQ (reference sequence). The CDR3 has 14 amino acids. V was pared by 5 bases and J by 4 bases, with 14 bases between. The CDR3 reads CASSPRRVGYGYTF. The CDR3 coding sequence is TGTGCCAGCAGCCCCAGGCGGGTAGGCTATGGCTACACCTTC.

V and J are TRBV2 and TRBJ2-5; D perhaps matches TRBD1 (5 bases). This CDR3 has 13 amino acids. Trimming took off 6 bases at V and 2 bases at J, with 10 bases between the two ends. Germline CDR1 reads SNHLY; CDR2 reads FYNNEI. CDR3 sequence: CASRVDRQETQYF. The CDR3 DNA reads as TGTGCCAGCAGGGTAGACAGACAAGAGACCCAGTACTTC.

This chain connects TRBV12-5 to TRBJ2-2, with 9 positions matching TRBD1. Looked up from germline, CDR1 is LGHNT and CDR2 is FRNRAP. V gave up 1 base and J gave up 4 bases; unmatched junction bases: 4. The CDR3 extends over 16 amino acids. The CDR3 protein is CASGLATGGGTGELFF. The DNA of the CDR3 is TGTGCTAGTGGTTTGGCTACAGGGGGCGGCACCGGGGAGCTGTTTTTT.

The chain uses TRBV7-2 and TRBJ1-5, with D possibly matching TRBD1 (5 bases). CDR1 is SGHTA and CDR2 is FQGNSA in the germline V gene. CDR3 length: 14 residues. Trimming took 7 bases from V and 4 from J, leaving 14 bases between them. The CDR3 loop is CASTFRDRNQPQHF. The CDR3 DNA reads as TGTGCCAGCACATTTAGAGACAGAAATCAGCCCCAGCATTTT.

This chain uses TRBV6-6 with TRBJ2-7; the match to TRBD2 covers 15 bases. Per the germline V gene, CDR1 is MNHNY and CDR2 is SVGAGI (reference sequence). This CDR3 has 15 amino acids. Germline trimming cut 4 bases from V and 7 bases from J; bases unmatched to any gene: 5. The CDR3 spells CASSWTSGRAWEQYV. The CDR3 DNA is TGTGCCAGCAGTTGGACTAGCGGGAGGGCCTGGGAGCAGTACGTC.

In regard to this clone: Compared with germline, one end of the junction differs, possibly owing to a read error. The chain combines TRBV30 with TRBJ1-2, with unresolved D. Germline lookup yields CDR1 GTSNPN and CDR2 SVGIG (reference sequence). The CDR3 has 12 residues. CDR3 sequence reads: CAWSGINYGHTF. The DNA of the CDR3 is TGTGCCTGGAGTGGGATTAACTATGGCCACACCTTC.

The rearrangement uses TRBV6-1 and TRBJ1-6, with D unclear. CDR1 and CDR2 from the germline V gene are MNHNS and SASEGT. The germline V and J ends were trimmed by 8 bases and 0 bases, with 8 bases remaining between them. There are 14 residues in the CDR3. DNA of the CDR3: TGTGCCAGCCTACTCGCCTCCTATAATTCACCCCTCCACTTT. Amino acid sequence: CASLLASYNSPLHF.

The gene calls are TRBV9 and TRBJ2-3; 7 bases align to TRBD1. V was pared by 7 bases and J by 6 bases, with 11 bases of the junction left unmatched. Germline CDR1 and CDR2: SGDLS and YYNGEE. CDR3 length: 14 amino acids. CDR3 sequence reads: CASGSGGIKDTQYF. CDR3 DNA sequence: TGTGCCAGCGGATCAGGGGGAATAAAGGATACGCAGTATTTT.

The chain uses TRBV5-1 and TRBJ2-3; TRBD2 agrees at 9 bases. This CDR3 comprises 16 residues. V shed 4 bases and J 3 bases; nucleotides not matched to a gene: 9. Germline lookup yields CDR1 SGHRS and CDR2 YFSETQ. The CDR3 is CASSKQTGLATDTQYF. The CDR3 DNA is TGCGCCAGCAGCAAACAAACAGGACTAGCGACAGATACGCAGTATTTT.

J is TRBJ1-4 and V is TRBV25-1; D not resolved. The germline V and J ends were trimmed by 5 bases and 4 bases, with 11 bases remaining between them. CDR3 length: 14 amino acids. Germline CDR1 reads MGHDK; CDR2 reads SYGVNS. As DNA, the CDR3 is TGTGCCAGCAGTAACAGTCCGAGTAATGAAAAACTGTTTTTT. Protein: CASSNSPSNEKLFF.